This is a list of T cell receptor beta chains from one sample in a study of human T cells and chemical hapten exposure. From the RACE reads, TCRdb called clonotypes with MiXCR, one entry per CDR3 protein. In the table there are under 150,000 distinct CDR3 sequences, around an eighth of which are singletons. This specimen was whole blood, taken in connection with sensitization to the hapten diphenylcyclopropenone (DPC). The receptors here all came from a woman between 50 and 59 years old with alopecia areata. Some clones in this sample may be carry-over from other donors' samples. The CDR3 runs from the conserved cysteine through the conserved F or W. A D gene is named only where the DNA matches it firmly. Size tells how often a clone was seen (once, few, many) or the class of an expanded clone, and some rows leave it out.

D	V	J	size	CDR3	DNA
-	TRBV28	TRBJ1-3	few	CASSGPGTGNTIYF	TGTGCCAGCAGTGGTCCAGGGACAGGAAACACCATATATTTT
TRBD1	TRBV4-3	TRBJ2-1	-	CASSQAFGTGGVSYNEQFF	TGCGCCAGCAGCCAAGCCTTCGGGACAGGGGGCGTCTCCTACAATGAGCAGTTCTTC
-	TRBV7-9	TRBJ2-7	-	CASSATAAYEQYF	TGTGCCAGCAGCGCGACGGCCGCCTACGAGCAGTACTTC
TRBD1	TRBV2	TRBJ1-6	-	CASSAQGAVNSPLHF	TGTGCCAGCAGTGCTCAGGGGGCCGTAAATTCACCCCTCCACTTT
TRBD2	TRBV7-2	TRBJ2-5	-	CASSHSGRQEPQYF	TGTGCCAGCAGCCATAGCGGGAGGCAAGAGCCCCAGTACTTC
-	TRBV7-9	TRBJ2-7	-	CASSYSKAAEGEQYF	TGTGCCAGCAGCTATTCGAAGGCTGCGGAGGGAGAGCAGTACTTC
-	TRBV7-2	TRBJ1-6	-	CASSQDFDGQSPLHF	TGTGCCAGCAGCCAGGACTTCGACGGCCAGTCACCCCTCCACTTT
-	TRBV10-2	TRBJ2-5	-	CASRLGGQETQYF	TGCGCCAGCAGGCTGGGGGGACAAGAGACCCAGTACTTC
TRBD1	TRBV10-2	TRBJ1-5	-	CASSGGQGYQPQHF	TGCGCCAGCAGTGGGGGACAGGGATACCAGCCCCAGCATTTT
-	TRBV6-6	TRBJ1-3	-	CASSASGPTDTIYF	TGTGCCAGCAGTGCCTCTGGGCCGACAGACACCATATATTTT
-	TRBV12-3/TRBV12-4	TRBJ2-3	many	CASVGTRAIGLGDTQYF	TGTGCCAGCGTGGGCACGCGGGCAATCGGTCTGGGAGATACGCAGTATTTT
-	TRBV28	TRBJ1-6	-	CASSLVGHSPLHF	TGTGCCAGCAGCCTTGTAGGTCACTCACCCCTCCACTTT
-	TRBV28	TRBJ2-4	-	CASSFSLVMYF	TGTGCCAGCAGTTTCTCCCTAGTCATGTACTTC
TRBD2	TRBV6-6	TRBJ2-3	few	CASRTTGTSGRLGTDTQYF	TGTGCCAGCAGGACAACCGGGACTAGCGGGAGGCTGGGCACAGATACGCAGTATTTT
-	TRBV6-5	TRBJ1-2	few	CASRSTALYGYTF	TGTGCCAGCAGGTCGACAGCGCTCTATGGCTACACCTTC
-	TRBV5-4	TRBJ2-4	many	CASSLRGAKNIQYF	TGTGCCAGCAGCCTGAGGGGAGCCAAAAACATTCAGTACTTC
TRBD2	TRBV4-1	TRBJ2-1	few	CASRSLAGHNEQFF	TGCGCCAGCAGGTCACTAGCGGGCCACAATGAGCAGTTCTTC
TRBD2	TRBV19	TRBJ2-2	few	CASSIESAGGVNTGELFF	TGTGCCAGTAGTATAGAGTCAGCGGGAGGGGTCAACACCGGGGAGCTGTTTTTT
-	TRBV3-1	TRBJ1-2	few	CASSQSGRNYGYTF	TGTGCCAGCAGCCAATCGGGGAGGAACTATGGCTACACCTTC
-	TRBV28	TRBJ1-2	few	CASRTSEGGYGYTF	TGTGCCAGCAGGACGAGCGAGGGAGGCTATGGCTACACCTTC
-	TRBV18	TRBJ2-7	-	CASSPQGRMTGPYAYEQYF	TGTGCCAGCTCACCACAGGGGAGGATGACAGGACCCTACGCCTACGAGCAGTACTTC
-	TRBV7-9	TRBJ2-1	many	CASSLAPRVNEQFF	TGTGCCAGCAGCTTAGCGCCCAGGGTCAATGAGCAGTTCTTC
-	TRBV12-3/TRBV12-4	TRBJ1-1	few	CASSLVGGPGTEAFF	TGTGCCAGCAGTTTAGTTGGGGGGCCGGGCACTGAAGCTTTCTTT
TRBD2	TRBV28	TRBJ2-3	few	CASSLRGASGRATDTQYF	TGTGCCAGCAGTCTCCGAGGGGCTAGCGGGAGGGCTACAGATACGCAGTATTTT
-	TRBV5-1	TRBJ2-5	-	CASSLVPGVETQYF	TGCGCCAGCAGCTTGGTCCCGGGAGTCGAGACCCAGTACTTC
-	TRBV2	TRBJ1-1	many	CASSSERGGTEAFF	TGTGCCAGCAGTTCCGAAAGGGGAGGCACTGAAGCTTTCTTT
-	TRBV12-3/TRBV12-4	TRBJ2-7	many	CASSADPGYEQYF	TGTGCCAGCAGTGCCGATCCAGGGTACGAGCAGTACTTC